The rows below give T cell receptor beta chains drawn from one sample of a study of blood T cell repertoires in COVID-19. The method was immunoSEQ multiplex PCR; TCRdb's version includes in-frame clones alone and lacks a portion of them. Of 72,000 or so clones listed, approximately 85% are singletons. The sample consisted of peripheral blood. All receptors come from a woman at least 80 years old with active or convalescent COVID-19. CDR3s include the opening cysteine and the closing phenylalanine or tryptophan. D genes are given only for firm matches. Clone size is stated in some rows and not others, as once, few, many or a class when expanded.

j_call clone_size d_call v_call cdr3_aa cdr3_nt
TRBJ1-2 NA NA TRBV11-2 CASSFRGEGGYTF TGTGCCAGCAGCTTTAGGGGGGAGGGCGGCTACACCTTC
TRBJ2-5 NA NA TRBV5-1 CASSSQASRVQETQYF TGCGCCAGCAGCTCCCAAGCGTCGAGGGTACAAGAGACCCAGTACTTC
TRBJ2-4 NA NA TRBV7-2 CASSLGGRAKNIQYF TGTGCCAGCAGCTTAGGGGGGAGGGCCAAAAACATTCAGTACTTC
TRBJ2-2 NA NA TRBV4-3 CASSPTRGGTGELFF TGCGCCAGCAGCCCCACGCGAGGCGGGACCGGGGAGCTGTTTTTT
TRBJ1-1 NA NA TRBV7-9 CASSTGTLIMAFF TGTGCCAGCAGCACAGGGACCCTGATAATGGCTTTCTTT
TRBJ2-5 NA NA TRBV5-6 CASSQRRGNQETQYF TGTGCCAGCAGCCAAAGAAGGGGGAATCAAGAGACCCAGTACTTC
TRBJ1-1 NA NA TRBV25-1 CASSDFIRGNTEAFF TGTGCCAGCAGTGACTTCATCAGGGGGAACACTGAAGCTTTCTTT
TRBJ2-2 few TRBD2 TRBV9 CASSGTGGRSGELFF TGTGCCAGCAGCGGAACGGGGGGGCGCTCCGGGGAGCTGTTTTTT
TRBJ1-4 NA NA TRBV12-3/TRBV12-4 CASSFLGVGKLFF TGTGCCAGCAGTTTCCTCGGGGTTGGGAAACTGTTTTTT
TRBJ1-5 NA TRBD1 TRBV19 CASIDLGDRGDQPQHF TGTGCCAGTATTGACCTGGGAGACAGGGGAGACCAGCCCCAGCATTTT
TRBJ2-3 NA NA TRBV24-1 CATSDVGGITDTQYF TGTGCCACCAGTGACGTCGGGGGAATCACAGATACGCAGTATTTT
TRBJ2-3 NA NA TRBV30 CAWSKVKPKAVTQYF TGTGCCTGGAGCAAAGTCAAGCCCAAAGCCGTAACGCAGTATTTT
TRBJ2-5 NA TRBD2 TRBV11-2 CASSSQSGAGGTQYF TGTGCCAGCAGCTCACAAAGCGGGGCGGGGGGGACCCAGTACTTC
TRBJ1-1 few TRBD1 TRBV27 CASSLLGRDSFSTEAFF TGTGCCAGCAGTTTATTGGGTAGGGACAGCTTTTCCACTGAAGCTTTCTTT
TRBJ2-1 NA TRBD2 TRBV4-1 CASSQVAVGLVIYEQFF TGCGCCAGCAGCCAAGTCGCCGTGGGACTAGTTATTTATGAGCAGTTCTTC
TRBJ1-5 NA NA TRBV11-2 CASSLGTTSDQPQHF TGTGCCAGCAGCTTAGGTACGACATCGGATCAGCCCCAGCATTTT
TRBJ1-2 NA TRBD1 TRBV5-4 CASSKGTENYGYTF TGTGCCAGCAGTAAAGGGACAGAAAACTATGGCTACACCTTC
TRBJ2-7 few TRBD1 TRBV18 CASSPTTNRGSYEQYF TGTGCCAGCTCACCGACGACCAACAGGGGCTCCTACGAGCAGTACTTC
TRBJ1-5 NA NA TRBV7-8 CASSLQPGRNQPQHF TGTGCCAGCAGCCTACAACCGGGGAGAAATCAGCCCCAGCATTTT
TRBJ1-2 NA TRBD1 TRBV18 CASSPGLTGNYGYTF TGTGCCAGCTCACCAGGCCTGACAGGGAACTATGGCTACACCTTC
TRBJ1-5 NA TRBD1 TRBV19 CASSIDGTVTRGLLGPQHF TGTGCCAGTAGTATAGATGGGACAGTTACCCGGGGTCTGCTAGGTCCCCAGCATTTT
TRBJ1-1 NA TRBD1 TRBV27 CASSFSTGGNTEAFF TGTGCCAGCAGTTTTTCGACAGGGGGGAACACTGAAGCTTTCTTT
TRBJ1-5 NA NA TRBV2 CASSWTGNQPQHF TGTGCCAGCAGTTGGACGGGGAATCAGCCCCAGCATTTT
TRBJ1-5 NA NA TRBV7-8 CASSLGVRNNQPQHF TGTGCCAGCAGCTTGGGTGTGCGGAACAATCAGCCCCAGCATTTT
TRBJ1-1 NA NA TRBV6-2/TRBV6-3 CASSWTVNTEAFF TGTGCCAGCAGTTGGACAGTGAACACTGAAGCTTTCTTT
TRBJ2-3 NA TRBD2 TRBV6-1 CASSDPGRGGPGDTQYF TGTGCCAGCAGTGACCCTGGGCGGGGGGGCCCTGGTGATACGCAGTATTTT
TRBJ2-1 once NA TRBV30 CAWRSRGSYNEQFF TGTGCCTGGAGGTCCAGGGGCTCCTACAATGAGCAGTTCTTC
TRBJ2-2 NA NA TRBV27 CASSPRTGDVGELFF TGTGCCAGCAGTCCTCGGACGGGGGATGTCGGGGAGCTGTTTTTT
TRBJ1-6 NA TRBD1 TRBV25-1 CASSGDREPSPLHF TGTGCCAGCAGTGGGGACAGGGAACCCTCACCCCTCCACTTT
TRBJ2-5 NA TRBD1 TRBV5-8 CASSLGTGVWFETQYF TGTGCCAGCAGCTTGGGAACAGGGGTTTGGTTCGAGACCCAGTACTTC